This is a list of T cell receptor beta chains from one sample in a study of control samples from healthy donors and cancer patients. Method: immunoSEQ multiplex PCR; TCRdb's copy keeps in-frame clones and lacks some. The sample holds about 170,000 clones, 80% to 95% seen once. Sample: blood. Receptors were obtained from a woman aged 60-70 years in good health. The CDR3 runs from the conserved cysteine through the conserved F or W. The D gene is left open where the match is weak. Not every row has a clone size; where given, it reads once, few, many or a size class.

>TRBV7-2|TRBJ1-1|-|-
TGTGCCAGCAGCACTCATCAGAACACTGAAGCTTTCTTT
CASSTHQNTEAFF
>TRBV5-1|TRBJ1-4|-|-
TGCGCCAGCAGCTTGGGGCAGGGCGGTGAAAAACTGTTTTTT
CASSLGQGGEKLFF
>TRBV28|TRBJ2-5|once|-
TGTGCCAGCATGGGGCGGGGGCCCAAACTGTACCAAGAGACCCAGTACTTC
CASMGRGPKLYQETQYF
>TRBV5-1|TRBJ2-3|once|-
TGCGCCAGCAGCATGGGACAAGAAAGCACAGATACGCAGTATTTT
CASSMGQESTDTQYF
>TRBV6-5|TRBJ2-7|-|-
TGTGCCAGCAGTTACCTCCAAACAGAATGGGACGAGCAGTACTTC
CASSYLQTEWDEQYF
>TRBV27|TRBJ1-1|-|-
TGTGCCAGCAGTTTATCGGGGGCTCTACATGATTTGAACACTGAAGCTTTCTTT
CASSLSGALHDLNTEAFF
>TRBV2|TRBJ1-1|many|-
TGTGCCAGCAGTGAAAGGGGGGAACGAGAAGCTTTCTTT
CASSERGEREAFF
>TRBV12-5|TRBJ1-5|once|-
TGTGCTAGCGGGGGGGATCCCCACAATCAGCCCCAGCATTTT
CASGGDPHNQPQHF
>TRBV9|TRBJ2-6|-|TRBD1
TGTGCCAGCAGCGTAGGGGGACAGGGGGCTGGGGCCAACGTCCTGACTTTC
CASSVGGQGAGANVLTF
>TRBV10-3|TRBJ2-2|-|-
TGTGCCATCAGTGAGTCTATCGGGGGGAACACCGGGGAGCTGTTTTTT
CAISESIGGNTGELFF
>TRBV2|TRBJ2-7|-|TRBD1
TGTGCCAGCAGTCTGGGGGGACAGGGTAAGGAGCAGTACTTC
CASSLGGQGKEQYF
>TRBV4-1|TRBJ2-7|-|TRBD1
TGCGCCAGCAGCCAAGCTCTCCCCCAGGGGGACGGAAGGGACCAGTACTTC
CASSQALPQGDGRDQYF
>TRBV5-1|TRBJ1-1|-|-
TGCGCCAGCAGCCCCATGGGTCAGAACACTGAAGCTTTCTTT
CASSPMGQNTEAFF
>TRBV6-5|TRBJ1-1|-|-
TGTGCCACCCGCGGGGGACTGAACACTGAAGCTTTCTTT
CATRGGLNTEAFF
>TRBV4-3|TRBJ1-2|once|TRBD1
TGCGCCAGCAGCCAATCCACAGGGGGCGAGGGCTACACCTTC
CASSQSTGGEGYTF
>TRBV2|TRBJ1-5|once|TRBD1
TGTGCCAGCAGGCCGACAGGGGAGCCCCAGCATTTT
CASRPTGEPQHF
>TRBV29-1|TRBJ2-2|-|-
TGCAGCGTTGTTTGGACCGGGGAGCTGTTTTTT
CSVVWTGELFF
>TRBV5-1|TRBJ2-6|-|TRBD1
TGCGCCAGCAGCTTTTCGGGACAGGGGGGGGCCAACGTCCTGACTTTC
CASSFSGQGGANVLTF
>TRBV3-1/TRBV3-2|TRBJ2-1|-|TRBD2
TGTGCCAGCAGCCCCATGGGCGGGGGGACCTACAATGAGCAGTTCTTC
CASSPMGGGTYNEQFF
>TRBV3-1/TRBV3-2|TRBJ2-1|-|-
TGTGCCAGCAGCCCCCACTCAGGGGACGCCACCGGTGGGAATGAGCAGTTCTTC
CASSPHSGDATGGNEQFF
>TRBV7-2|TRBJ2-1|-|-
TGTGCCAGCAGCCCCGAATTGGTAGGACCGCAGTTCTTC
CASSPELVGPQFF
>TRBV7-3|TRBJ1-2|-|-
TGTGCCAGCAGGCCCGACAGGAACTATGGCTACACCTTC
CASRPDRNYGYTF
>TRBV30|TRBJ2-7|-|-
TGTGCCTGGAGTGTACAGGACTACGAGCAGTACTTC
CAWSVQDYEQYF
>TRBV6-5|TRBJ2-1|once|TRBD1
TGTGCCAGCAGTTCAGCAACAGGGGGCAATGAGCAGTTCTTC
CASSSATGGNEQFF
>TRBV10-3|TRBJ1-2|-|-
TGTGCCATCAGTGAGTCTGCCTCCGGCAGGGCAGGAGGCTACACCTTC
CAISESASGRAGGYTF
>TRBV5-1|TRBJ1-5|-|-
TGCGCCAGCAGCTTGAACCTGAATCAGCCCCAGCATTTT
CASSLNLNQPQHF
>TRBV3-1/TRBV3-2|TRBJ1-6|-|-
TGTGCCAGCAGCCAAGATCTCGGGGTTCCTTCACCCCTCCACTTT
CASSQDLGVPSPLHF
>TRBV19|TRBJ1-5|-|TRBD1
TGTGCCAGTCGCCCTTGGGACAGGGAAAATCAGCCCCAGCATTTT
CASRPWDRENQPQHF
>TRBV7-8|TRBJ2-1|-|TRBD2
TGTGCCAGCAGCCCCCGAATCCTAGGACCCAGCGGGGGAGGTAATGAGCAGTTCTTC
CASSPRILGPSGGGNEQFF
>TRBV7-2|TRBJ1-6|-|-
TGTGCCAGCAGCTTAACAGGGTTGAATTCACCCCTCCACTTT
CASSLTGLNSPLHF
>TRBV18|TRBJ2-3|-|-
TGTGCCAGCTCACCTTGGGCAGATACGCAGTATTTT
CASSPWADTQYF
>TRBV19|TRBJ1-2|-|-
TGTGCCAGTAGTATTCTATCGTCGCAGAACTATGGCTACACCTTC
CASSILSSQNYGYTF
>TRBV6-4|TRBJ2-7|-|TRBD2
TGTGCCAGCAGTGAAGCGGGGGGCTCCTACGAGCAGTACTTC
CASSEAGGSYEQYF
>TRBV18|TRBJ1-2|-|TRBD1
TGTGCCAGCTCACCTACACAGACAGGGTTTACGAACTATGGCTACACCTTC
CASSPTQTGFTNYGYTF
>TRBV7-2|TRBJ1-2|-|TRBD1
TGTGCCAGCAGCATAGGGACAGGGCATGGCTACACCTTC
CASSIGTGHGYTF
>TRBV3-1/TRBV3-2|TRBJ2-1|-|TRBD2
TGTGCCAGCAGCCAAGATTTAGTAGCGGGGGGCCACAATGAGCAGTTCTTC
CASSQDLVAGGHNEQFF
>TRBV6-6|TRBJ1-5|-|-
TGTGCCACCTTGGATCGGCTAAATCAGCCCCAGCATTTT
CATLDRLNQPQHF
>TRBV7-2|TRBJ1-2|-|-
TGTGCCAGCAGCTTAGAGGCCAGAGGCTACACCTTC
CASSLEARGYTF
>TRBV5-6|TRBJ1-1|-|-
TGTGCCAGCAGCTTGTTTTGGTCTAGTGCCACTGAAGCTTTCTTT
CASSLFWSSATEAFF
>TRBV19|TRBJ1-1|few|-
TGTGCCACGAAGTGGGAGCGGGACACTGAAGCTTTCTTT
CATKWERDTEAFF
>TRBV7-2|TRBJ2-5|-|TRBD2
TGTGCCAGCAGCGGGTGGACTAGCGGATCTCAAGAGACCCAGTACTTC
CASSGWTSGSQETQYF
>TRBV7-3|TRBJ1-1|-|TRBD1
TGTGCCAGCAGCTCCCAGGGGGACACTGAAGCTTTCTTT
CASSSQGDTEAFF
>TRBV3-1/TRBV3-2|TRBJ1-5|-|TRBD1
TGTGCCAGCAGCCAGGCTAACAGGGGAAATCAGCCCCAGCATTTT
CASSQANRGNQPQHF
>TRBV5-1|TRBJ2-3|-|-
TGCGCCAGCAGCTTATTAATCACAGATACGCAGTATTTT
CASSLLITDTQYF
>TRBV7-2|TRBJ2-5|-|-
TGTGCCAGCAGCTTAATTTACCAGTCAGAGACCCAGTACTTC
CASSLIYQSETQYF
>TRBV18|TRBJ1-1|-|-
TGTGCCAGCTCACCCCAGGACAGGAACACTGAAGCTTTCTTT
CASSPQDRNTEAFF
>TRBV7-9|TRBJ2-7|-|TRBD1
TGTGCCACCGGGGACAGGGCTACCTACGAGCAGTACTTC
CATGDRATYEQYF
>TRBV2|TRBJ1-5|-|TRBD1
TGTGCCAGCAGCAGATTTGGACAGGGGAACAATCAGCCCCAGCATTTT
CASSRFGQGNNQPQHF
>TRBV25-1|TRBJ1-5|-|TRBD1
TGTGCCAGTGAACAGGGGGACGGCAATCAGCCCCAGCATTTT
CASEQGDGNQPQHF